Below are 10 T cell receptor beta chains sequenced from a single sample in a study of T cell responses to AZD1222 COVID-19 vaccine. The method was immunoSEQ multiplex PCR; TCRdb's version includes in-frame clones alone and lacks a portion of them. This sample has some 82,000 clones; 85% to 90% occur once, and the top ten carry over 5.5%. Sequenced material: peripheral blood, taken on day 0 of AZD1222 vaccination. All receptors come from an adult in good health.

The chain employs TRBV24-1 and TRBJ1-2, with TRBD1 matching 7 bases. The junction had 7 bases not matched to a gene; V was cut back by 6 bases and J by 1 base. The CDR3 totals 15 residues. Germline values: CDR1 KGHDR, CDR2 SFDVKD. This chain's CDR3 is CATSLGQDGNYGYTF. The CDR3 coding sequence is TGTGCCACCAGTTTAGGACAGGATGGTAACTATGGCTACACCTTC.

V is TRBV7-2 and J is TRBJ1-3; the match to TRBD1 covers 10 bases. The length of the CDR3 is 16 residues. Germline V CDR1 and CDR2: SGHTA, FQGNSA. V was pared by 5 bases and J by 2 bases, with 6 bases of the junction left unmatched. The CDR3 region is CASSARTGGAGNTIYF. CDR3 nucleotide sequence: TGTGCCAGCAGCGCCCGGACAGGGGGAGCTGGAAACACCATATATTTT.

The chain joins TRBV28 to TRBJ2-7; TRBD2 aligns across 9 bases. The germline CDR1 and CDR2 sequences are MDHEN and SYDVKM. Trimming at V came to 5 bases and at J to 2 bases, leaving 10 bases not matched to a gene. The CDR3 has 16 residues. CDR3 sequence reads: CASSILWTSVPYEQYF. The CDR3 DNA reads TGTGCCAGCAGTATCCTTTGGACTAGCGTACCCTACGAGCAGTACTTC.

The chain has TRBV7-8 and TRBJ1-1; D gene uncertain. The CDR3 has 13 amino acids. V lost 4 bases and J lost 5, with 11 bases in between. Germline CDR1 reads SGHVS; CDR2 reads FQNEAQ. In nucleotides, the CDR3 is TGTGCCAGCAGCTGGATAAAAGGGACTGAAGCTTTCTTT. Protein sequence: CASSWIKGTEAFF.

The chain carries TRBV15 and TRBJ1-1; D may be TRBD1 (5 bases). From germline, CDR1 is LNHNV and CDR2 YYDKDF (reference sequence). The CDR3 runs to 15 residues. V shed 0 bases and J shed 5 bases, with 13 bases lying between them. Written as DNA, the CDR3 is TGTGCCACCAGCAGAGACCCGGGACCGTATACTGAAGCTTTCTTT. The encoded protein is CATSRDPGPYTEAFF.

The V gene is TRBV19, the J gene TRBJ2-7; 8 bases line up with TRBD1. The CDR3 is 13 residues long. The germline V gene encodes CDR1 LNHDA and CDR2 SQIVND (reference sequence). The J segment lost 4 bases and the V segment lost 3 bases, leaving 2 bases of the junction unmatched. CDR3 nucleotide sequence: TGTGCCAGTAGTATTGGGACAGGATACGAGCAGTACTTC. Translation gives CASSIGTGYEQYF.

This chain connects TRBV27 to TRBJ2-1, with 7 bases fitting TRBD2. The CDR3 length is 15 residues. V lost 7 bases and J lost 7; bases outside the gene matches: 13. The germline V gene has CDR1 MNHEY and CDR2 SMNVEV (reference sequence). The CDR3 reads CASTPLAGRDNEQFF. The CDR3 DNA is TGTGCCAGCACCCCGTTAGCGGGTCGGGATAATGAGCAGTTCTTC.

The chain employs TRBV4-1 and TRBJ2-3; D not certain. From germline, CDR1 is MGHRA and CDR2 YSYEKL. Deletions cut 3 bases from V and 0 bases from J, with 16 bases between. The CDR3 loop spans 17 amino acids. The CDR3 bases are TGCGCCAGCAGCCAGCCCCCCTGGCGGCGGAGCACAGATACGCAGTATTTT. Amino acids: CASSQPPWRRSTDTQYF.

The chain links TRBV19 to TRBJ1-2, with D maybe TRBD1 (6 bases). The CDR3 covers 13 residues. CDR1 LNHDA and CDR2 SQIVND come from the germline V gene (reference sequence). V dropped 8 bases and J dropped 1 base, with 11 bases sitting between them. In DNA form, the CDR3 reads TGTGCCAGTTTAAACAGGGATAACTATGGCTACACCTTC. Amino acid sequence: CASLNRDNYGYTF.

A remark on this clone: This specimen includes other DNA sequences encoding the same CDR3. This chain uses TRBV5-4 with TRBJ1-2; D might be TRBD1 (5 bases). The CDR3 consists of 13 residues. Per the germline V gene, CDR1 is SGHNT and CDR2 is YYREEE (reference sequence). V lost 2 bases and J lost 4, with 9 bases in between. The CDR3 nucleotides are TGTGCCAGCAGCTTCGGGGGTTCCTATGGCTACACCTTC. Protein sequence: CASSFGGSYGYTF. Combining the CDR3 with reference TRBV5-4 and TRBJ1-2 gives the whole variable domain ETGVTQSPTHLIKTRGQQVTLRCSSQSGHNTVSWYQQALGQGPQFIFQYYREEENGRGNFPPRFSGLQFPNYSSELNVNALELDDSALYLCASSFGGSYGYTFGSGTRLTVV.